The 27 T cell receptor beta chains reported below all come from one sample, sequenced in a study of control samples from healthy donors and cancer patients. Generated by immunoSEQ multiplex PCR, the TCRdb table keeps only in-frame clones and is missing some. The sample records roughly 55,000 clones, 88% being singletons. Input material: blood. These receptors came from a man aged 50 or older in good health.

The chain employs TRBV28 and TRBJ2-3; 13 positions agree with TRBD2. Trimming removed 5 bases from V and 0 bases from J; junction bases left unmatched: 23. CDR3 length: 23 residues. Looked up from germline, CDR1 is MDHEN and CDR2 is SYDVKM. Here the CDR3 DNA reads TGTGCCAGCAGTCGCGGACTAGCGGGAGTTTTGGGTGCGGTGTTTGTTAGCACAGATACGCAGTATTTT. This codes for CASSRGLAGVLGAVFVSTDTQYF.

The chain combines TRBV24-1 with TRBJ1-2; 12 positions match TRBD1. Looked up from germline, CDR1 is KGHDR and CDR2 is SFDVKD. The CDR3 sequence is 14 residues long. Trimming removed 7 bases from V and 6 bases from J; junction bases left unmatched: 5. The CDR3 DNA reads TGTGCCACCAGGGGGACAGGGGGCGCAGATGGCTACACCTTC. Its protein is CATRGTGGADGYTF.

The chain recombines TRBV18 with TRBJ2-5, with TRBD1 identical over 7 bases. V lost 3 bases, J lost 5 bases, and 6 bases stayed unmatched. The CDR3 contains 14 residues. Per germline, CDR1 KGHSH and CDR2 LQKENI. CDR3 residues: CASSPKGAHETQYF. DNA of the CDR3: TGTGCCAGCTCACCGAAGGGGGCTCACGAGACCCAGTACTTC.

The V call is TRBV4-1, the J call TRBJ2-1; D uncertain. Trimming pared 1 base from V and 10 bases from J, leaving 11 bases between. Germline values: CDR1 MGHRA, CDR2 YSYEKL. The CDR3 totals 13 residues. CDR3 bases: TGCGCCAGCAGCCAAGTTGGCGCGGAGGAGCAGTTCTTC. As protein: CASSQVGAEEQFF.

This sequence joins TRBV6-6 and TRBJ2-2, with D perhaps TRBD2 (6 bases). The CDR3 loop spans 13 amino acids. Germline CDR1 is MNHNY and CDR2 is SVGAGI (reference sequence). The V end was cut by 6 bases, the J end by 5 bases, with 10 bases between. This chain's CDR3 is CASRTSGTGELFF. The CDR3 region has the DNA TGTGCCAGCAGGACTAGTGGGACCGGGGAGCTGTTTTTT.

This clone was seen just once. The chain carries TRBV28 and TRBJ1-1; D uncertain. Trimming took 6 bases from V and 5 from J, leaving 7 bases between them. CDR1 and CDR2 from the germline V gene are MDHEN and SYDVKM. The CDR3 is made up of 11 amino acids. The CDR3 DNA reads TGTGCCAGCAGAGGGCGGACTGAAGCTTTCTTT. Translated, it gives CASRGRTEAFF. Full variable domain (outside the CDR3, taken from reference TRBV28 and TRBJ1-1): DVKVTQSSRYLVKRTGEKVFLECVQDMDHENMFWYRQDPGLGLRLIYFSYDVKMKEKGDIPEGYSVSREKKERFSLILESASTNQTSMYLCASRGRTEAFFGQGTRLTVV.

J is TRBJ1-2 and V is TRBV4-3, with 12 bases that match TRBD1. V dropped 1 base and J dropped 7; count of bases not matched to a gene: 4. Germline assignment: CDR1 LGHNA and CDR2 YSLEER. The CDR3 loop spans 15 amino acids. The CDR3 loop is CASSQVGQGAGGYTF. In nucleotides, the CDR3 is TGCGCCAGCAGCCAAGTGGGACAGGGGGCTGGTGGCTACACCTTC.

The chain is built from TRBV3-1 (or the pseudogene TRBV3-2) and TRBJ2-3; 13 positions agree with TRBD2. The CDR3 totals 17 residues. With V trimmed by 3 bases and J by 2 bases, 5 bases remained unmatched. Germline-derived CDR1 and CDR2 are LGHDT and YNNKEL (reference sequence). The CDR3 nucleotides are TGTGCCAGCAGCCAGGGACTAGCGGGGTGGCTCACAGATACGCAGTATTTT. It translates to CASSQGLAGWLTDTQYF.

This chain connects TRBV5-1 to TRBJ1-6; tentative D call: TRBD1 (6 bases). The germline V and J ends were trimmed by 5 bases and 7 bases, with 19 bases remaining between them. Germline V gene lookup returns CDR1 SGHRS and CDR2 YFSETQ. The CDR3 has 16 amino acids. CDR3 in amino acids: CASSRDKGLANSPLHF. CDR3 sequence (DNA): TGCGCCAGCAGTCGGGACAAGGGGTTGGCAAATTCACCCCTCCACTTT.

V and J are TRBV16 and TRBJ1-1; D remains ambiguous. The germline V gene has CDR1 KGHSY and CDR2 FQNENV. The CDR3 has 14 amino acids. V was pared by 2 bases and J by 5 bases, with 12 bases between. The CDR3 loop reads CASSQRGGRTEAFF. CDR3 sequence (DNA): TGTGCCAGCAGCCAACGGGGAGGGAGGACTGAAGCTTTCTTT.

The V call is TRBV27, the J call TRBJ2-5, with 7 bases aligning to TRBD2. This CDR3 has 16 amino acids. Trimming at V came to 5 bases and at J to 0 bases, leaving 9 bases not matched to a gene. Germline CDR1 MNHEY, CDR2 SMNVEV (reference sequence). As DNA, the CDR3 is TGTGCCAGCAGTCCTGGGGGGGTCTTTAACCAAGAGACCCAGTACTTC. Protein sequence: CASSPGGVFNQETQYF.

Comments on this clone: The same CDR3 arises from other DNA sequences in this sample as well. The gene calls are TRBV5-4 and TRBJ1-2; tentative D call: TRBD1 (6 bases). CDR3 length: 14 amino acids. V was cut by 0 bases and J by 3 bases, with 9 bases left in between. Germline-derived CDR1 and CDR2 are SGHNT and YYREEE (reference sequence). This CDR3 is CASSLAGVDYGYTF. CDR3 sequence (DNA): TGTGCCAGCAGCTTGGCAGGGGTGGACTATGGCTACACCTTC.

The gene calls are TRBV5-8 and TRBJ2-2, with a weak D call TRBD2 (6 bases). This CDR3 region has 13 residues. Germline V gene sequence: CDR1 SGHTS, CDR2 YDEGEE. The V end was cut by 7 bases, the J end by 1 base, with 8 bases between. The CDR3 nucleotides are TGTGCCAGCGTGCGGGGGAACACCGGGGAGCTGTTTTTT. This sequence encodes CASVRGNTGELFF.

The chain combines TRBV7-6 with TRBJ2-2; D is perhaps TRBD1 (6 bases). The CDR3 has 15 residues. Trimming shortened V by 5 bases and J by 4 bases, and 14 bases separated the two germline ends. CDR1 is SGHVS, CDR2 FNYEAQ, per germline. The chain's CDR3 is CASSVAGAGTGELFF. In DNA form, the CDR3 reads TGTGCCAGCAGCGTCGCAGGGGCGGGCACCGGGGAGCTGTTTTTT.

The rearrangement joins TRBV19 to TRBJ2-2; the D is unclear. CDR3 size: 13 residues. V was pared by 2 bases and J by 6 bases, with 7 bases between. Germline V gives CDR1 LNHDA, CDR2 SQIVND (reference sequence). In nucleotides, the CDR3 is TGTGCCAGTAGTATAAATAGCCCCGGGGAGCTGTTTTTT. It translates to CASSINSPGELFF.

This chain links TRBV27 with TRBJ1-5; TRBD1 matches 9 bases. Germline CDR1 MNHEY, CDR2 SMNVEV (reference sequence). The ends lost 2 bases at V and 5 bases at J; junction bases unmatched: 4. This CDR3 spans 15 amino acids. CDR3 nucleotide sequence: TGTGCCAGCAGTTTAGGGAGGACAGGGGATCAGCCCCAGCATTTT. Its protein product is CASSLGRTGDQPQHF.

This chain links TRBV18 with TRBJ2-7; 7 nucleotides align to TRBD1. CDR3 size: 16 residues. After removal of 0 bases from V and 2 bases from J, the junction contained 7 bases not matched to a gene. Germline loops: CDR1 KGHSH, CDR2 LQKENI. CDR3 nucleotides: TGTGCCAGCTCACCACCGTTTGGACAGGCCACCTACGAGCAGTACTTC. Residues: CASSPPFGQATYEQYF.

The V gene is TRBV7-6, the J gene TRBJ2-5; no clear D gene. V was cut by 1 base and J by 2 bases, with 11 bases left in between. Germline V gene lookup returns CDR1 SGHVS and CDR2 FNYEAQ. The length of the CDR3 is 15 residues. CDR3 region: CASSLGTGSQETQYF. CDR3 bases: TGTGCCAGCAGCTTAGGGACCGGCTCACAAGAGACCCAGTACTTC.

The chain carries TRBV7-9 and TRBJ1-2; 7 bases are a match to TRBD1. Germline loops: CDR1 SEHNR, CDR2 FQNEAQ (reference sequence). The CDR3 runs 14 residues. Unmatched junction bases numbered 1, after V lost 2 bases and J lost 1 base. The DNA of the CDR3 is TGTGCCAGCAGCTTAAGGGACAGTAACTATGGCTACACCTTC. This translates into CASSLRDSNYGYTF.

The CDR3: CASSYHAASEAFF. In DNA, the CDR3 is TGTGCCAGCAGTTACCACGCGGCCTCTGAAGCTTTCTTT. The V call is TRBV6-5, the J call TRBJ1-1; D uncertain. Germline CDR1 MNHEY, CDR2 SVGAGI. The CDR3 is 13 amino acids. Deletions cut 2 bases from V and 6 bases from J, with 10 bases between.

V gene TRBV28 combines with J gene TRBJ2-7, with 9 bases identical to TRBD2. Germline V lookup: CDR1 MDHEN, CDR2 SYDVKM. This CDR3 spans 15 amino acids. V shed 3 bases, J shed 2 bases, and the junction held 5 bases outside the gene matches. The CDR3 sequence is CASSFGLAGTYEQYF. The CDR3 DNA reads as TGTGCCAGCAGTTTCGGTCTAGCGGGAACCTACGAGCAGTACTTC.

The CDR3 loop reads CSVDRQESYGYTF. In DNA form, the CDR3 reads TGCAGCGTCGATCGACAGGAGTCCTATGGCTACACCTTC. The V call is TRBV29-1, the J call TRBJ1-2, with D perhaps TRBD1 (6 bases). Trimming took off 6 bases at V and 4 bases at J, with 15 bases between the two ends. The germline V gene has CDR1 SQVTM and CDR2 ANQGSEA. CDR3 size: 13 residues.

The V and J genes are TRBV28 and TRBJ2-3; 7 bases are a match to TRBD2. CDR3 length equals 16 residues. CDR1 and CDR2 from the germline V gene are MDHEN and SYDVKM. V shed 6 bases, J shed 0 bases, and the junction held 9 bases outside the gene matches. The CDR3 nucleotides are TGTGCCAGCAGGGGGTTTGGGGAGGGTAGCACAGATACGCAGTATTTT. Its translation is CASRGFGEGSTDTQYF.

The chain couples TRBV7-2 to TRBJ1-5; the D is unclear. CDR3 size: 15 residues. V lost 2 bases and J lost 1, with 9 bases in between. CDR1 and CDR2 from the germline V gene are SGHTA and FQGNSA. CDR3 bases: TGTGCCAGCAGCTTAAACGTTGTAAGCAATCAGCCCCAGCATTTT. It encodes CASSLNVVSNQPQHF.

V is TRBV18 and J is TRBJ1-5; possible D gene TRBD1, 6 bases. V dropped 4 bases and J dropped 2 bases, with 9 bases sitting between them. The CDR3 has 14 amino acids. From germline, CDR1 is KGHSH and CDR2 LQKENI. The CDR3 DNA sequence: TGTGCCAGCTCACGGGGGGCAGGCAATCAGCCCCAGCATTTT. Amino acid sequence: CASSRGAGNQPQHF.

The CDR3 bases are TGTGCCAGCAGCTTGAACAGAGACAATGAGCAGTTCTTC. As protein: CASSLNRDNEQFF. The chain combines TRBV11-3 with TRBJ2-1, with unresolved D. Trimming cost V 3 bases and J 5 bases, with 8 bases left between them. The germline CDR1 and CDR2 sequences are SGHNT and YENEEA. This CDR3 contains 13 residues.

This chain uses TRBV28 with TRBJ2-5, with TRBD2 as a possible D gene (6 bases). V lost 3 bases and J lost 5, with 22 bases in between. Germline V CDR1 and CDR2: MDHEN, SYDVKM. This CDR3 has 17 amino acids. The CDR3 coding sequence is TGTGCCAGCAGTTTTTGGGGGATCGGGGGAGGAGCGGAGACCCAGTACTTC. It encodes CASSFWGIGGGAETQYF.